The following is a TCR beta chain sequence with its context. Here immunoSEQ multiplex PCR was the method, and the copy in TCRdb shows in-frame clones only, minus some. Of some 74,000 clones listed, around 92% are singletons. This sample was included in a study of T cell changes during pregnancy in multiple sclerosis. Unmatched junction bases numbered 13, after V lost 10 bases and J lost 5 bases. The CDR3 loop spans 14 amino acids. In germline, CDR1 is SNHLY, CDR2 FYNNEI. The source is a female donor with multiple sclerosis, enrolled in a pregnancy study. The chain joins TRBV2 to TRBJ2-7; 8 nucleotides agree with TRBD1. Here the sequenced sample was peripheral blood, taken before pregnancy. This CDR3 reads CATKDPGQDNEQYF. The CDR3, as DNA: TGTGCCACAAAAGACCCGGGACAGGATAACGAGCAGTACTTC.